This TCR beta chain emerged from a study of T cell responses to AZD1222 COVID-19 vaccine. Findings and limits, study-wide: Donor demographics were predominantly white British with a female majority; clonal diversity may be underestimated. Only after the peak T cell response were repertoires sampled. Receipt of two AZD1222 doses was followed by a rise in Spike-specific TCR breadth and depth. Regions 160-218 and 743-854 held dominance among vaccine-associated CD4 TCRs, which spanned spike.

Turning to this clone: As yet, its antigen is unknown.

Sequencing was performed with immunoSEQ multiplex PCR; in TCRdb, only in-frame clones are kept and a portion is missing. The table lists about 200,000 clones, 90% to 95% of them singletons, with around 1% in the top ten. Sequences were derived from peripheral blood, sampled on day 0 of MenACWY control vaccination. The sequence was collected from an adult in good health.

CDR3 sequence: CASSRQGGGIGYTF. The CDR3 DNA is TGTGCCAGTAGCAGACAGGGAGGCGGCATCGGCTACACCTTC. The chain employs TRBV19 and TRBJ1-2; 7 bases are a match to TRBD1. The germline V gene encodes CDR1 LNHDA and CDR2 SQIVND (reference sequence). Trimming took 6 bases from V and 8 from J; bases not matched to a gene: 12. The CDR3 runs 14 residues.